The 26 T cell receptor beta chains below all came from one sample that was sequenced in a study of Ad26.COV2.S vaccination and SARS-CoV-2 variants. Assay used: immunoSEQ multiplex PCR; TCRdb lists only in-frame clones, some missing. Of 330,000 or so clones listed, about 90% were seen once; the top ten hold roughly 6%. Treatment in this sample: approximately 18 received Ad26.COV2.S at low or high dose, single or two shots; 5 received placebo; per-sample allocation not given. Samples analyzed were those drawn on day 63 after the first vaccine or placebo injection. Sequencing was performed on peripheral blood, taken in a trial of Ad26.COV2.S vaccine versus placebo. All receptors come from a person aged 18-65 years who received the Ad26.COV2.S COVID-19 vaccine or a placebo.

This sequence joins TRBV6-2 or TRBV6-3 and TRBJ2-7, with D tentatively TRBD1 (5 bases). The CDR3 extends over 15 amino acids. Trimming took 2 bases from V and 2 from J, leaving 13 bases between them. The germline V gene encodes CDR1 MNHEY and CDR2 SVGEGT. In DNA, the CDR3 is TGTGCCAGCAGTTACGACAGAGAACTCACCTACGAGCAGTACTTC. Protein sequence: CASSYDRELTYEQYF.

Only one count was recorded for this clone. The chain employs TRBV5-1 and TRBJ2-2; TRBD2 matches 12 bases. V lost 3 bases, J lost 6 bases, and 6 bases stayed unmatched. This CDR3 spans 16 amino acids. CDR1 and CDR2 from the germline V gene are SGHRS and YFSETQ. CDR3 sequence reads: CASSSGLAGFSGELFF. DNA of the CDR3: TGCGCCAGCAGCTCAGGACTAGCGGGGTTCTCCGGGGAGCTGTTTTTT.

The rearrangement joins TRBV19 to TRBJ1-5; perhaps TRBD1 as D (5 bases). The germline V and J ends were trimmed by 5 bases and 4 bases, with 9 bases remaining between them. The CDR3 runs 13 residues. From germline, CDR1 is LNHDA and CDR2 SQIVND (reference sequence). In DNA form, the CDR3 reads TGTGCCAGTAGTCGGGCAGGGAATCAGCCCCAGCATTTT. It encodes CASSRAGNQPQHF.

The chain carries TRBV12-3 or TRBV12-4 and TRBJ1-2, with D tentatively TRBD1 (5 bases). V gave up 6 bases and J gave up 6 bases, with 14 bases separating them. The CDR3 is 13 amino acids. CDR3 coding DNA: TGTGCCAGCAGGGGGGGGGAGCAACATGGCTACACCTTC. The encoded protein is CASRGGEQHGYTF.

This chain connects TRBV21-1 to TRBJ1-6; the D segment call TRBD1 is taken from the table without a DNA check. TRBV21-1 is marked as a pseudogene. CDR3 length: 14 amino acids. CDR3 DNA: TGTGCCAGCAGCAAGGGTCAGGGCTATTCACCCCTCCACTTT. Amino acids: CASSKGQGYSPLHF.

The gene calls are TRBV14 and TRBJ2-5; D not resolved. There are 15 residues in the CDR3. V was shortened by 4 bases and J by 4 bases, with 16 bases between the two germline ends. Germline V gene data show CDR1 as SGHDN and CDR2 as FVKESK. CDR3 nucleotide sequence: TGTGCCAGCAGCCCCCGTTTAAGTACCGGAGAGACCCAGTACTTC. Its translation: CASSPRLSTGETQYF.

The chain has TRBV29-1 and TRBJ2-7, with 8 bases lining up with TRBD1. The junction had 3 bases not matched to a gene; V was cut back by 6 bases and J by 5 bases. The length of the CDR3 is 11 residues. CDR1 is SQVTM and CDR2 is ANQGSEA in the germline V gene. The CDR3 DNA reads TGCAGCGTATTACAGGGGGACGAGCAGTACGTC. It translates to CSVLQGDEQYV.

This clone turned up a few times. This chain connects TRBV6-2 or TRBV6-3 to TRBJ1-2, with D perhaps matching TRBD1 (5 bases). V dropped 6 bases and J dropped 8 bases, with 16 bases sitting between them. Germline V gene data show CDR1 as MNHEY and CDR2 as SVGEGT. The CDR3 runs 13 residues. The CDR3 nucleotides read TGTGCCAGCAGCCCCGAGGACATCCAAGGCTACACCTTC. As protein: CASSPEDIQGYTF.

The chain carries TRBV9 and TRBJ2-5; D unresolved. Trimming cost V 3 bases and J 6 bases, with 12 bases left between them. Germline values: CDR1 SGDLS, CDR2 YYNGEE. This CDR3 contains 13 residues. DNA of the CDR3: TGTGCCAGCAGCGACTACAATGGGAAGACCCAGTACTTC. It encodes CASSDYNGKTQYF.

This chain uses TRBV19 with TRBJ1-2, with 8 bases aligning to TRBD1. Germline V lookup: CDR1 LNHDA, CDR2 SQIVND (reference sequence). V lost 10 bases, J lost 1 base, and 2 bases stayed unmatched. CDR3 length: 12 amino acids. CDR3 sequence: CATGQGNYGYTF. The CDR3 coding sequence is TGTGCCACCGGACAGGGTAACTATGGCTACACCTTC.

The chain joins TRBV4-2 to TRBJ2-1; a weak D match, TRBD2 (6 bases). The CDR3 runs to 16 residues. V was pared by 5 bases and J by 0 bases, with 14 bases between. From germline, CDR1 is LGHNA and CDR2 YNFKEQ. CDR3 amino acids: CASSGSAGSSYNEQFF. CDR3 bases: TGTGCCAGCAGCGGATCCGCGGGGAGCTCCTACAATGAGCAGTTCTTC.

The DNA for the CDR3 is TGCGCCAGCAGCTTGGCCGGAGCGGGGGGACGCACAGATACGCAGTATTTT. Translating gives CASSLAGAGGRTDTQYF. The rearrangement joins TRBV5-1 to TRBJ2-3, with 9 bases identical to TRBD2. Germline trimming cut 0 bases from V and 1 base from J; bases unmatched to any gene: 6. The CDR3 has 17 amino acids. The germline gives CDR1 SGHRS, CDR2 YFSETQ.

V usage is TRBV12-3 or TRBV12-4 and J usage is TRBJ2-3; no clear D. The CDR3 is 12 amino acids. V was clipped by 5 bases and J by 7 bases, with 10 bases between them. Written as DNA, the CDR3 is TGTGCCAGCAGTCCTTATCTAAATACGCAGTATTTT. Its protein is CASSPYLNTQYF.

V is TRBV18 and J is TRBJ1-4; D gene uncertain. The germline CDR1 and CDR2 sequences are KGHSH and LQKENI. The CDR3 extends over 15 amino acids. The V end lost 3 bases, the J end lost 7 bases, and 15 bases lay between the germline ends. The CDR3 coding sequence is TGTGCCAGCTCACCTCCAGCTGAATGGGGTGAAAAACTGTTTTTT. Translating gives CASSPPAEWGEKLFF.

This clone occurred a few times. The rearrangement joins TRBV7-9 to TRBJ1-1, with D uncertain. The CDR3 is 15 residues long. V lost 5 bases, J lost 1 base, and 14 bases lay in between. Germline V gene data show CDR1 as SEHNR and CDR2 as FQNEAQ (reference sequence). The CDR3 DNA reads TGTGCCAGCAGCGCCCCGGATTTAGGGAACACTGAAGCTTTCTTT. The encoded protein is CASSAPDLGNTEAFF. Supplemented by reference TRBV7-9 and TRBJ1-1, the full variable domain reads DTGVSQNPRHKITKRGQNVTFRCDPISEHNRLYWYRQTLGQGPEFLTYFQNEAQLEKSRLLSDRFSAERPKGSFSTLEIQRTEQGDSAMYLCASSAPDLGNTEAFFGQGTRLTVV.

In DNA form, the CDR3 reads TGTGCCAGCAGCTTAGCCCCGGGACAGGGACCACAGGGCTACACCTTC. Amino acids: CASSLAPGQGPQGYTF. This chain joins TRBV7-2 and TRBJ1-2; 9 nucleotides line up with TRBD1. This CDR3 spans 16 amino acids. Per the germline V gene, CDR1 is SGHTA and CDR2 is FQGNSA. V was clipped by 0 bases and J by 8 bases; unmatched bases: 10. The whole variable domain, filled in from reference TRBV7-2 and TRBJ1-2, reads GAGVSQSPSNKVTEKGKDVELRCDPISGHTALYWYRQSLGQGLEFLIYFQGNSAPDKSGLPSDRFSAERTGGSVSTLTIQRTQQEDSAVYLCASSLAPGQGPQGYTFGSGTRLTVV.

This sequence joins TRBV9 and TRBJ2-1, with D unresolved. Germline CDR1 SGDLS, CDR2 YYNGEE. V was pared by 3 bases and J by 4 bases, with 11 bases between. The CDR3 totals 14 residues. CDR3 loop: CASSGWWPYNEQFF. CDR3 DNA sequence: TGTGCCAGCAGCGGCTGGTGGCCTTACAATGAGCAGTTCTTC.

For this clone: An end of the junction does not agree with germline; a read error may underlie this. The chain combines TRBV6-5 with TRBJ1-1; maybe TRBD1 (6 bases). The CDR3 extends over 15 amino acids. Germline values: CDR1 MNHEY, CDR2 SVGAGI. The CDR3, as DNA: TGTGCCAGCGGTTACGGGCAGGGGTCGAACACTGAAGCTTTCTTT. This sequence encodes CASGYGQGSNTEAFF.

The CDR3, as DNA: TGTGCCAGCAGCGTAGGAGGGACAGTTAATGAAAAACTGTTTTTT. It specifies CASSVGGTVNEKLFF. The chain employs TRBV9 and TRBJ1-4; 7 bases match TRBD1. The CDR3 runs 15 residues. Germline V gene sequence: CDR1 SGDLS, CDR2 YYNGEE. The trim removed 0 bases at V and 4 bases at J, leaving 3 bases unmatched.

The V call is TRBV9, the J call TRBJ1-2, with D uncertain. CDR3 length: 13 amino acids. Trimming took 0 bases from V and 6 from J, leaving 9 bases between them. Germline CDR1 and CDR2: SGDLS and YYNGEE. The CDR3 region is CASSVGWADGYTF. The CDR3 coding sequence is TGTGCCAGCAGCGTAGGGTGGGCGGATGGCTACACCTTC.

The chain recombines TRBV29-1 with TRBJ1-5, with D perhaps matching TRBD1 (5 bases). There are 14 residues in the CDR3. V lost 6 bases and J lost 5, with 17 bases in between. Germline lookup yields CDR1 SQVTM and CDR2 ANQGSEA. CDR3 protein: CSVPGATAYQPQHF. DNA for the CDR3: TGCAGCGTACCTGGGGCGACAGCTTATCAGCCCCAGCATTTT.

The chain carries TRBV10-3 and TRBJ1-2; the D gene is possibly TRBD1 (5 bases). Germline V gives CDR1 ENHRY, CDR2 SYGVKD. The CDR3 sequence is 13 residues long. V lost 6 bases and J lost 6, with 14 bases in between. CDR3 sequence: CAIREQASDGYTF. The DNA of the CDR3 is TGTGCCATCAGGGAACAGGCAAGTGATGGCTACACCTTC.

The chain couples TRBV9 to TRBJ2-2; 10 bases match TRBD2. CDR1 is SGDLS and CDR2 is YYNGEE in the germline V gene. Trimming cost V 4 bases and J 7 bases; bases outside gene matches: 16. The CDR3 covers 18 residues. The DNA for the CDR3 is TGTGCCAGCAGCCCTTCTAGAGCGGGAGGGCCTTTTGGCGGGGAGCTGTTTTTT. This translates into CASSPSRAGGPFGGELFF.

The rearrangement links TRBV25-1 to TRBJ1-1, with a weak D call TRBD1 (6 bases). The V end was cut by 1 base, the J end by 0 bases, with 6 bases between. The CDR3 has 14 amino acids. Germline V CDR1 and CDR2: MGHDK, SYGVNS. The CDR3 DNA is TGTGCCAGCAGTGAATGGACAGTGAACACTGAAGCTTTCTTT. Protein sequence: CASSEWTVNTEAFF.

This chain uses TRBV13 with TRBJ1-1; D gene unclear. Looked up from germline, CDR1 is PRHDT and CDR2 is FYEKMQ (reference sequence). V lost 4 bases and J lost 4, with 19 bases in between. This CDR3 is built from 16 residues. The CDR3 DNA reads TGTGCCAGCAGCTCCAACCTCGACATTATGTCCACTGAAGCTTTCTTT. It translates to CASSSNLDIMSTEAFF.

This clone showed up just once. The gene calls are TRBV2 and TRBJ1-1, with TRBD1 matching over 7 bases. Germline CDR1 reads SNHLY; CDR2 reads FYNNEI. J lost 0 bases, V lost 3 bases, and 7 bases had no gene match. The CDR3 sequence is 16 residues long. The CDR3 is CASSEGTDFLNTEAFF. CDR3 coding DNA: TGTGCCAGCAGTGAGGGGACAGATTTCTTGAACACTGAAGCTTTCTTT.